These 17 T cell receptor beta chains originate from one sample sequenced in a study of CD8 T cells in ankylosing spondylitis. TCRdb reanalysed the 5' RACE reads using MiXCR and keeps one entry per CDR3 protein. The data hold 220,000 or so distinct CDR3 sequences, with roughly 10% observed a single time. Specimen: blood, either unsorted or a sorted T cell fraction (not recorded which). The source of these receptors is a male donor with ankylosing spondylitis or in good health (not recorded which).

The chain joins TRBV7-2 to TRBJ1-4, with D tentatively TRBD1 (5 bases). The CDR3 is 15 amino acids. Germline V gives CDR1 SGHTA, CDR2 FQGNSA. V was cut by 2 bases and J by 4 bases, with 11 bases left in between. CDR3: CASSLNRGLNEKLFF. CDR3 DNA: TGTGCCAGCAGCTTAAACCGGGGCCTTAATGAAAAACTGTTTTTT.

This clonotype was picked up many times. The V gene is TRBV6-1, the J gene TRBJ1-3, with D possibly being TRBD1 (6 bases). This CDR3 has 16 amino acids. Germline V gene lookup returns CDR1 MNHNS and CDR2 SASEGT. Deletions cut 5 bases from V and 0 bases from J, with 14 bases between. The DNA for the CDR3 is TGTGCCAGCAGTAGAAACCGGGACACCTCTGGAAACACCATATATTTT. It translates to CASSRNRDTSGNTIYF.

This clonotype was found many times. This chain uses TRBV3-1 with TRBJ2-7; D is unclear. The CDR3 totals 16 residues. V dropped 0 bases and J dropped 2 bases, with 14 bases sitting between them. Per the germline V gene, CDR1 is LGHDT and CDR2 is YNNKEL (reference sequence). CDR3 sequence reads: CASSQDRGPRPYEQYF. In DNA form, the CDR3 reads TGTGCCAGCAGCCAAGATCGAGGACCTCGACCCTACGAGCAGTACTTC.

The sample holds many counts of this clonotype. The chain recombines TRBV12-3 or TRBV12-4 with TRBJ1-4; possibly TRBD1 for D (5 bases). Trimming removed 7 bases from V and 3 bases from J, with 12 bases in between. CDR3 length equals 14 residues. In DNA form, the CDR3 reads TGTGCCAGCACTGAGGGACTGTCTAATGAAAAACTGTTTTTT. Translated: CASTEGLSNEKLFF.

This clonotype was seen repeatedly, ten times or more. V and J are TRBV12-3 or TRBV12-4 and TRBJ2-2, with 15 bases matching TRBD2. The J segment lost 4 bases and the V segment lost 0 bases, leaving 12 bases of the junction unmatched. The CDR3 sequence is 21 residues long. In nucleotides, the CDR3 is TGTGCCAGCAGTTTAGCGCTGAGGGGACTAGCGGGGGGTGCGGGCACCGGGGAGCTGTTTTTT. This gives the protein CASSLALRGLAGGAGTGELFF.

V is TRBV12-3 or TRBV12-4 and J is TRBJ2-3; 7 bases line up with TRBD2. The CDR3 loop spans 16 amino acids. Trimming took 7 bases from V and 3 from J; bases not matched to a gene: 13. This CDR3 is CASTSLRGEGTDTQYF. CDR3 coding DNA: TGTGCCAGCACCTCTTTGCGTGGGGAGGGGACAGATACGCAGTATTTT.

This clonotype showed up many times. This chain links TRBV20-1 with TRBJ2-3; TRBD2 might be the D (6 bases). V was cut by 6 bases and J by 5 bases, with 15 bases left in between. CDR3 length equals 13 residues. CDR1 DFQATT and CDR2 SNEGSKA come from the germline V gene (reference sequence). CDR3 coding DNA: TGCAGTGCCCCCCCGGGGGTAGGAGATACGCAGTATTTT. Protein sequence: CSAPPGVGDTQYF.

This clonotype was detected many times. This rearrangement joins TRBV7-9 to TRBJ2-3; D might be TRBD2 (6 bases). Deletions cut 5 bases from V and 1 base from J, with 16 bases between. The CDR3 loop spans 16 amino acids. The germline V gene has CDR1 SEHNR and CDR2 FQNEAQ (reference sequence). Here the CDR3 DNA reads TGTGCCAGCAGCCCCCGTGAGTGGGGGGGCACAGATACGCAGTATTTT. It is translated as CASSPREWGGTDTQYF.

This clonotype was counted many times. The chain carries TRBV11-1 and TRBJ2-6, with D unresolved. Trimming stripped 0 bases from V and 0 bases from J, with 12 bases between. CDR3 size: 18 residues. Germline loops: CDR1 SGHAT, CDR2 FQDESV (reference sequence). CDR3 protein: CASSLAAYFGSGANVLTF. CDR3 DNA: TGTGCCAGCAGCTTAGCTGCCTATTTCGGCTCTGGGGCCAACGTCCTGACTTTC.

This clonotype occurred many times. The V and J genes are TRBV5-1 and TRBJ2-3, with D possibly being TRBD1 (6 bases). Germline lookup yields CDR1 SGHRS and CDR2 YFSETQ. Trimming cost V 0 bases and J 2 bases, with 13 bases left between them. The CDR3 sequence is 16 residues long. CDR3 nucleotide sequence: TGCGCCAGCAGCTTGGACAGGGCTATAGTCACAGATACGCAGTATTTT. Translating it yields CASSLDRAIVTDTQYF.

This clonotype was seen ten or more times. This rearrangement joins TRBV6-5 to TRBJ1-3; D is possibly TRBD1 (6 bases). Germline values: CDR1 MNHEY, CDR2 SVGAGI. The CDR3 extends over 16 amino acids. V was trimmed by 4 bases and J by 2 bases, leaving 15 bases between them. The DNA of the CDR3 is TGTGCCAGCAGTTCTCTCCAGGGGCGTACTGGAAACACCATATATTTT. It codes for CASSSLQGRTGNTIYF.

V is TRBV29-1 and J is TRBJ2-1; 7 bases agree with TRBD1. The CDR3 is 13 residues long. Unmatched junction bases numbered 4, after V lost 7 bases and J lost 1 base. CDR1 is SQVTM and CDR2 is ANQGSEA in the germline V gene. This CDR3 is CSDRQGSYNEQFF. The CDR3 region has the DNA TGCAGCGACAGACAGGGTTCCTACAATGAGCAGTTCTTC.

The genes are TRBV2 and TRBJ2-5; 8 nucleotides agree with TRBD2. The CDR3 loop spans 16 amino acids. The V gene's germline CDR1 is SNHLY and CDR2 FYNNEI. V lost 1 base to trimming and J lost 0 bases; unmatched junction nucleotides: 4. CDR3 nucleotides: TGTGCCAGCAGTGAAGGGGGGCGGGGGGACCAAGAGACCCAGTACTTC. It is translated as CASSEGGRGDQETQYF.

This clonotype appeared many times. The genes are TRBV7-6 and TRBJ1-3, with D tentatively TRBD1 (5 bases). The CDR3 is made up of 15 amino acids. The V end was cut by 7 bases, the J end by 0 bases, with 13 bases between. Germline assignment: CDR1 SGHVS and CDR2 FNYEAQ. The CDR3 bases are TGTGCCAGCACCCTAGGGACGAACTCTGGAAACACCATATATTTT. It yields the protein CASTLGTNSGNTIYF.

This clonotype was detected many times. The rearrangement joins TRBV2 to TRBJ2-5, with a weak D call TRBD2 (5 bases). The CDR3 covers 12 residues. From germline, CDR1 is SNHLY and CDR2 FYNNEI. V was trimmed by 6 bases and J by 4 bases, leaving 9 bases between them. As DNA, the CDR3 is TGTGCCAGCAGAGCGGAAGGAGAGACCCAGTACTTC. Translating it yields CASRAEGETQYF.

This clonotype was counted a few times. This chain uses TRBV7-3 with TRBJ2-2; maybe TRBD1 (6 bases). V was trimmed by 5 bases and J by 2 bases, leaving 9 bases between them. CDR3 length: 14 residues. Germline CDR1 and CDR2: SGHTA and FQGTGA. CDR3 coding DNA: TGTGCCAGCAGCCCGGACAGTAACACCGGGGAGCTGTTTTTT. This translates into CASSPDSNTGELFF.

This clonotype was seen many times. The chain joins TRBV5-6 to TRBJ2-1, with D unclear. This CDR3 has 11 residues. V gave up 4 bases and J gave up 10 bases, with 9 bases separating them. Germline assignment: CDR1 SGHDT and CDR2 YYEEEE. In DNA, the CDR3 is TGTGCCAGCAGCCGAATAACGGAGCAGTTCTTC. Translation: CASSRITEQFF.